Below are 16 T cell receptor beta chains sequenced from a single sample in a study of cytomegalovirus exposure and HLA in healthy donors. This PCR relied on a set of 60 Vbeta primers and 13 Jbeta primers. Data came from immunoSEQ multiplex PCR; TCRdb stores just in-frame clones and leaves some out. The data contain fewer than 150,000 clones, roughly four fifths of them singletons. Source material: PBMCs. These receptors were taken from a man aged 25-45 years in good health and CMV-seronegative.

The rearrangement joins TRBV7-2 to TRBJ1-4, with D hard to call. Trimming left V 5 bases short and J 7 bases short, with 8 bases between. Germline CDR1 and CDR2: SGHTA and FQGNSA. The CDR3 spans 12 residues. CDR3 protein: CASSREREKLFF. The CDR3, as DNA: TGTGCCAGCAGCAGGGAGCGTGAAAAACTGTTTTTT.

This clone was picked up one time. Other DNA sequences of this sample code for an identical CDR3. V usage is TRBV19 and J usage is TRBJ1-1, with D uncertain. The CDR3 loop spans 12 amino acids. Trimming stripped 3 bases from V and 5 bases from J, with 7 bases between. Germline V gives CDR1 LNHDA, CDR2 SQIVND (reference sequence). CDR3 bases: TGTGCCAGTAGTATTGCGGGAACTGAAGCTTTCTTT. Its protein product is CASSIAGTEAFF.

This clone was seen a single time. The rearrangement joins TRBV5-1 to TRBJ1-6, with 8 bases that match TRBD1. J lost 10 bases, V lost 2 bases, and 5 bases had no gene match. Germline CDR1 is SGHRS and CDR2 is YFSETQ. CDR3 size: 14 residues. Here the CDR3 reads CASSLGQGDSPLHF. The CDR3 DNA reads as TGCGCCAGCAGCTTAGGACAGGGTGACTCACCCCTCCACTTT.

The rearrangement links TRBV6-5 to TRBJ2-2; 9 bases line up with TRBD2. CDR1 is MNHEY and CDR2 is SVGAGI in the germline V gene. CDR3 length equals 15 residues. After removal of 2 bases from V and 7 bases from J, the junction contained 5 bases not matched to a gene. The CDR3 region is CASSYLAGRFGELFF. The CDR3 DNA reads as TGTGCCAGCAGTTACCTAGCGGGAAGATTCGGGGAGCTGTTTTTT.

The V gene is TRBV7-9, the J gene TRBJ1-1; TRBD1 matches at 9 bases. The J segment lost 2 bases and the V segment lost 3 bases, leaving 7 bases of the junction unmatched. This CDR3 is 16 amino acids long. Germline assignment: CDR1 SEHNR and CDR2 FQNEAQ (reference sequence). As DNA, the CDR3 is TGTGCCAGCAGCTTTGGACAGGGGAGTCCAAACACTGAAGCTTTCTTT. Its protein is CASSFGQGSPNTEAFF.

This CDR3 reads CASSPVADTQYF. The CDR3 DNA sequence: TGTGCCAGCAGCCCAGTGGCAGATACGCAGTATTTT. This chain connects TRBV11-2 to TRBJ2-3, with unresolved D. Trimming pared 5 bases from V and 4 bases from J, leaving 7 bases between. The germline CDR1 and CDR2 sequences are SGHAT and FQNNGV. This CDR3 contains 12 residues.

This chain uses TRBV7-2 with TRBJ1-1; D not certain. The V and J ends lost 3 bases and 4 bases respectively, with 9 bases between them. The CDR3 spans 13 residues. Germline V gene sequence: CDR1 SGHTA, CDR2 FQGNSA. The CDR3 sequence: CASSFSLFTEAFF. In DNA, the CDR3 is TGTGCCAGCAGCTTTTCATTGTTCACTGAAGCTTTCTTT.

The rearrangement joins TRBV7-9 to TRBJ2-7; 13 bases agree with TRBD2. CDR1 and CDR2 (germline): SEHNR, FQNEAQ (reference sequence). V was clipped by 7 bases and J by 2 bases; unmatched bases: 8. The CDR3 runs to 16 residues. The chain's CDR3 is CASTGLAGVGTYEQYF. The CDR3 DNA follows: TGTGCCAGCACCGGACTAGCGGGAGTTGGGACCTACGAGCAGTACTTC.

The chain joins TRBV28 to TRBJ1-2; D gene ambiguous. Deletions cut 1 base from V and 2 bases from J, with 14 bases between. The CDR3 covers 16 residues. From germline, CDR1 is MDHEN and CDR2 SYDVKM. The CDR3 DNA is TGTGCCAGCAGTTTATCAGAGGGAACTCAGAACTATGGCTACACCTTC. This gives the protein CASSLSEGTQNYGYTF.

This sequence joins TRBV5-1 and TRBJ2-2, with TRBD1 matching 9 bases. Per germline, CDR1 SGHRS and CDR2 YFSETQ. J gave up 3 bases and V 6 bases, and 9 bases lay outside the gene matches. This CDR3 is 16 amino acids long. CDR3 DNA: TGCGCCAGCAACAAACAGGGGGCTCGAGACACCGGGGAGCTGTTTTTT. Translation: CASNKQGARDTGELFF.

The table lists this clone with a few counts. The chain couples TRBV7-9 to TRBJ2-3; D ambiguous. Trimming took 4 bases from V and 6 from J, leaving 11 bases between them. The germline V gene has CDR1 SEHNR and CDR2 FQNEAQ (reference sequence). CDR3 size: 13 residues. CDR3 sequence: CASSSSTPDTQYF. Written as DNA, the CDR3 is TGTGCCAGCAGCTCTTCTACCCCGGATACGCAGTATTTT.

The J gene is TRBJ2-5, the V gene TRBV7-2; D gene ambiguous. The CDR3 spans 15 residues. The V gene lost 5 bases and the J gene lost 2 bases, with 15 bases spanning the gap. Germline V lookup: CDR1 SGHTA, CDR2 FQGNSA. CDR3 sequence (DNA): TGTGCCAGCAGCCATGGTTCGGCCAGGCAAGAGACCCAGTACTTC. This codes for CASSHGSARQETQYF. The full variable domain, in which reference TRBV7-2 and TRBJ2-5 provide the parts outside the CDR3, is GAGVSQSPSNKVTEKGKDVELRCDPISGHTALYWYRQSLGQGLEFLIYFQGNSAPDKSGLPSDRFSAERTGGSVSTLTIQRTQQEDSAVYLCASSHGSARQETQYFGPGTRLLVL.

CDR3 region: CASSLSYLNTEAFF. Here the CDR3 DNA reads TGTGCCAGCAGCTTATCGTATCTGAACACTGAAGCTTTCTTT. The chain couples TRBV11-2 to TRBJ1-1; D gene unclear. The CDR3 runs 14 residues. V was clipped by 2 bases and J by 0 bases, with 7 bases between them. The germline CDR1 and CDR2 sequences are SGHAT and FQNNGV.

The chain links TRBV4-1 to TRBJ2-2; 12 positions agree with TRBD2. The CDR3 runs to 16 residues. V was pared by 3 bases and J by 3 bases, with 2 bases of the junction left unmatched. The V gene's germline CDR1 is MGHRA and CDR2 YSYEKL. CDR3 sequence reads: CASSQTSGRDTGELFF. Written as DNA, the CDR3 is TGCGCCAGCAGCCAGACTAGCGGGAGAGACACCGGGGAGCTGTTTTTT.

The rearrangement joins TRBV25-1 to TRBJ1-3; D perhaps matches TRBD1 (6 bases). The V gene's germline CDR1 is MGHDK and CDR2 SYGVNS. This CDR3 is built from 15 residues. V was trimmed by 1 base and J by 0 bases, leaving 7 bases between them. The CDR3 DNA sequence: TGTGCCAGCAGTGAATCGACAGGCTCTGGAAACACCATATATTTT. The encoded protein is CASSESTGSGNTIYF.

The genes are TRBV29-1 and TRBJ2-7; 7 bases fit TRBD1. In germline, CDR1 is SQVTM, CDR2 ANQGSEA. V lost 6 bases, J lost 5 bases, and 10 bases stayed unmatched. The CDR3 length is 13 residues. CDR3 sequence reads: CSVTGTATDEQYF. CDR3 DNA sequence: TGCAGCGTAACCGGGACAGCGACCGACGAGCAGTACTTC.